These 31 T cell receptor beta chains were all obtained from the same sample, sequenced in a study of blood T cell repertoires in COVID-19. Repertoires were generated with immunoSEQ multiplex PCR, while TCRdb's copy carries only in-frame clones and drops some. The table records roughly 50,000 clones, over 75% of them present only once. The specimen sequenced was peripheral blood. The receptors shown here come from a woman older than 75 with COVID-19, enrolled during active disease.

Comment on this clone: Other DNA sequences in this specimen translate into the identical CDR3. This chain connects TRBV18 to TRBJ2-3; 14 positions agree with TRBD2. Trimming took 4 bases from V and 1 from J; bases not matched to a gene: 1. CDR3 size: 16 residues. From germline, CDR1 is KGHSH and CDR2 LQKENI. In nucleotides, the CDR3 is TGTGCCAGCTCACTGGGACTAGCGGGGGGCACAGATACGCAGTATTTT. Protein sequence: CASSLGLAGGTDTQYF.

J is TRBJ1-4 and V is TRBV12-3 or TRBV12-4; 9 nucleotides line up with TRBD1. The CDR3 length is 13 residues. V shed 6 bases and J 7 bases; nucleotides not matched to a gene: 3. The CDR3 spells CASRQGAVEKLFF. The CDR3 DNA sequence: TGTGCCAGCAGACAGGGGGCCGTTGAAAAACTGTTTTTT.

This chain joins TRBV5-1 and TRBJ1-1; 7 bases are a match to TRBD1. Germline V gene sequence: CDR1 SGHRS, CDR2 YFSETQ. The J segment lost 4 bases and the V segment lost 4 bases, leaving 19 bases of the junction unmatched. The CDR3 has 18 amino acids. CDR3 in DNA: TGCGCCAGCAGCCGAGACCGACCAAACAGACAGGGCCGCACTGAAGCTTTCTTT. Encoded protein: CASSRDRPNRQGRTEAFF. Together with reference TRBV5-1 and TRBJ1-1, the CDR3 gives the full variable domain: KAGVTQTPRYLIKTRGQQVTLSCSPISGHRSVSWYQQTPGQGLQFLFEYFSETQRNKGNFPGRFSGRQFSNSRSEMNVSTLELGDSALYLCASSRDRPNRQGRTEAFFGQGTRLTVV.

The chain recombines TRBV10-3 with TRBJ2-5; D gene ambiguous. Germline CDR1 and CDR2: ENHRY and SYGVKD. The CDR3 sequence is 14 residues long. Trimming removed 0 bases from V and 0 bases from J, with 5 bases in between. CDR3 amino acids: CAISESPYQETQYF. The CDR3, as DNA: TGTGCCATCAGTGAGTCCCCGTACCAAGAGACCCAGTACTTC.

V and J are TRBV15 and TRBJ2-7; TRBD2 might be the D (5 bases). In germline, CDR1 is LNHNV, CDR2 YYDKDF (reference sequence). V shed 2 bases and J shed 4 bases, with 21 bases lying between them. This CDR3 is built from 17 residues. The CDR3 coding sequence is TGTGCCACCAGCAGACCCTCCGCAGGAGGAGGTGCTTACGAGCAGTACTTC. It codes for CATSRPSAGGGAYEQYF.

The chain carries TRBV10-2 and TRBJ2-7; tentative D call: TRBD2 (6 bases). Looked up from germline, CDR1 is WSHSY and CDR2 is SAAADI. The CDR3 is 12 amino acids. V dropped 1 base and J dropped 6 bases, with 7 bases sitting between them. CDR3 region: CASSELEGEQYF. As DNA, the CDR3 is TGCGCCAGCAGTGAGTTGGAGGGCGAGCAGTACTTC.

The CDR3 is CASSQPRGKTSGYTF. In nucleotides, the CDR3 is TGTGCCAGCAGCCAACCGCGGGGGAAAACGAGTGGCTACACCTTC. This chain uses TRBV14 with TRBJ1-2; the D gene is possibly TRBD1 (5 bases). CDR1 and CDR2 (germline): SGHDN, FVKESK. Deletions cut 2 bases from V and 7 bases from J, with 17 bases between. The CDR3 extends over 15 amino acids.

Comments on this clone: The junction departs from germline at one end; a sequencing error may be responsible. The J gene is TRBJ1-2, the V gene TRBV3-1 (or the pseudogene TRBV3-2); a weak D match, TRBD1 (6 bases). In germline, CDR1 is LGHDT, CDR2 YNNKEL (reference sequence). The CDR3 spans 13 residues. CDR3 in amino acids: CTSSRTDNYGYTF. Here the CDR3 DNA reads TGTACCAGCAGCCGGACAGATAACTATGGCTACACCTTC.

The chain recombines TRBV7-8 with TRBJ2-1; D might be TRBD1 (6 bases). The CDR3 spans 16 residues. Per germline, CDR1 SGHVS and CDR2 FQNEAQ. Trimming cost V 4 bases and J 1 base, with 14 bases left between them. In DNA, the CDR3 is TGTGCCAGCAGCTCTAAGACAGGTCGTTCCTACAATGAGCAGTTCTTC. It specifies CASSSKTGRSYNEQFF.

V usage is TRBV5-8 and J usage is TRBJ2-1, with 11 bases identical to TRBD2. CDR1 is SGHTS, CDR2 YDEGEE, per germline. Trimming at V came to 4 bases and at J to 9 bases, leaving 12 bases not matched to a gene. The CDR3 runs to 16 residues. The chain's CDR3 is CASSPGLAGGSGEQFF. The CDR3 nucleotides are TGTGCCAGCAGCCCAGGCCTAGCGGGGGGTTCCGGTGAGCAGTTCTTC. Combining the CDR3 with reference TRBV5-8 and TRBJ2-1 gives the whole variable domain EAGVTQSPTHLIKTRGQQATLRCSPISGHTSVYWYQQALGLGLQFLLWYDEGEERNRGNFPPRFSGRQFPNYSSELNVNALELEDSALYLCASSPGLAGGSGEQFFGPGTRLTVL.

Only one count was recorded for this clone. The chain joins TRBV5-4 to TRBJ1-6, with a weak D call TRBD1 (5 bases). Trimming took 6 bases from V and 9 from J, leaving 19 bases between them. This CDR3 comprises 15 residues. Germline CDR1 and CDR2: SGHNT and YYREEE (reference sequence). The CDR3 loop is CASTAGVNWASPLHF. The CDR3 nucleotides read TGTGCCAGCACTGCGGGGGTAAATTGGGCTTCACCCCTCCACTTT.

This clone showed up just once. J is TRBJ1-4 and V is TRBV5-1; 9 nucleotides match TRBD1. The CDR3 runs to 14 residues. CDR1 SGHRS and CDR2 YFSETQ come from the germline V gene. With 2 bases clipped from V and 6 bases from J, the junction kept 2 bases outside the gene matches. CDR3 loop: CASSFDRGYEKLFF. DNA of the CDR3: TGCGCCAGCAGCTTTGACAGGGGGTATGAAAAACTGTTTTTT.

V and J are TRBV5-4 and TRBJ2-7; TRBD1 matches 10 bases. Per the germline V gene, CDR1 is SGHNT and CDR2 is YYREEE (reference sequence). The CDR3 is made up of 15 amino acids. The V segment lost 2 bases and the J segment 2 bases; nucleotides outside the gene matches: 4. The DNA for the CDR3 is TGTGCCAGCAGCTTCAGGACAGGGGGGACCTACGAGCAGTACTTC. It translates to CASSFRTGGTYEQYF.

Here the CDR3 reads CASSLRTSGVYNEQFF. The CDR3 DNA reads as TGTGCCAGCAGCTTAAGGACTAGCGGAGTCTACAATGAGCAGTTCTTC. The J gene is TRBJ2-1, the V gene TRBV7-9; 10 positions match TRBD2. The CDR3 covers 16 residues. V was clipped by 2 bases and J by 3 bases; unmatched bases: 4. Germline V gene data show CDR1 as SEHNR and CDR2 as FQNEAQ (reference sequence).

CDR3 region: CASSFIPGQSTLNTEAFF. In nucleotides, the CDR3 is TGTGCCAGCAGTTTCATTCCGGGACAGTCAACATTGAACACTGAAGCTTTCTTT. The chain combines TRBV28 with TRBJ1-1, with 7 bases aligning to TRBD1. The CDR3 runs to 18 residues. The trim removed 3 bases at V and 0 bases at J, leaving 13 bases unmatched. Germline lookup yields CDR1 MDHEN and CDR2 SYDVKM.

The rearrangement joins TRBV19 to TRBJ1-6, with D perhaps TRBD1 (6 bases). V was shortened by 4 bases and J by 3 bases, with 13 bases between the two germline ends. This CDR3 spans 16 amino acids. The germline gives CDR1 LNHDA, CDR2 SQIVND (reference sequence). The CDR3 DNA reads TGTGCCAGTAGTACGAGGACAGCGCTCTATAATTCACCCCTCCACTTT. Protein sequence: CASSTRTALYNSPLHF.

This sequence joins TRBV7-9 and TRBJ2-7; D possibly corresponds to TRBD2 (5 bases). This CDR3 region has 14 residues. The germline V gene encodes CDR1 SEHNR and CDR2 FQNEAQ (reference sequence). The CDR3 nucleotides read TGTGTTACGTCTCCTGGGTCGGGGTTTTACGAGCAGTACTTC. Protein product: CVTSPGSGFYEQYF.

In this sample, this clone turned up once. The V call is TRBV2, the J call TRBJ2-7; 8 bases match TRBD1. The CDR3 totals 14 residues. V dropped 5 bases and J dropped 3; count of bases not matched to a gene: 6. From germline, CDR1 is SNHLY and CDR2 FYNNEI. The CDR3 DNA is TGTGCCAGCAGTCCGGACAGGGTTCGCTACGAGCAGTACTTC. Protein product: CASSPDRVRYEQYF.

The chain is built from TRBV28 and TRBJ2-1; 13 bases are shared with TRBD2. This CDR3 spans 19 amino acids. V trimming: 1 base; J trimming: 8 bases; junction bases outside the gene matches: 14. Germline V gene lookup returns CDR1 MDHEN and CDR2 SYDVKM. The DNA of the CDR3 is TGTGCCAGCAGTTTATTGCCCCCTGGCGGGACTAGCGGGATTGATGAGCAGTTCTTC. Protein: CASSLLPPGGTSGIDEQFF.

This clone was seen once. A read error may produce the germline difference seen at one junction end. V and J are TRBV7-7 and TRBJ2-1; 15 bases align to TRBD2. CDR3 length equals 15 residues. The germline CDR1 and CDR2 sequences are SSHAT and FNYEAQ (reference sequence). Here the CDR3 DNA reads TGTGCTAGCAGCTTAGGGACTAGCGGGAGGAATGAGCAGTTCTTC. Encoded protein: CASSLGTSGRNEQFF.

This clone was recorded once. The CDR3 DNA sequence: TGTGCCACCAGCAGACCTGACAGGGCTTACACTGAAGCTTTCTTT. Protein sequence: CATSRPDRAYTEAFF. The chain employs TRBV15 and TRBJ1-1; TRBD1 agrees at 7 bases. Trimming took 2 bases from V and 3 from J; bases not matched to a gene: 6. The germline CDR1 and CDR2 sequences are LNHNV and YYDKDF (reference sequence). CDR3 length: 15 residues.

This rearrangement joins TRBV28 to TRBJ1-5; 8 positions match TRBD1. Germline loops: CDR1 MDHEN, CDR2 SYDVKM. CDR3 length equals 14 residues. The ends lost 10 bases at V and 2 bases at J; junction bases unmatched: 7. CDR3 in DNA: TGTGCCACCAAACAGGGGGTAGGCAATCAGCCCCAGCATTTT. Protein product: CATKQGVGNQPQHF.

This clone has more than one count but fewer than ten. The CDR3 DNA reads TGTGCCAGCAATAATGAAGTGGGGAGCTCCTACGAGCAGTACTTC. This sequence encodes CASNNEVGSSYEQYF. The chain has TRBV2 and TRBJ2-7, with D possibly TRBD2 on 5 matching bases. This CDR3 has 15 amino acids. V lost 7 bases and J lost 0, with 16 bases in between. Per the germline V gene, CDR1 is SNHLY and CDR2 is FYNNEI.

The chain is built from TRBV28 and TRBJ1-4; 10 nucleotides align to TRBD1. The junction had 5 bases not matched to a gene; V was cut back by 3 bases and J by 10 bases. The CDR3 has 14 amino acids. Germline CDR1 reads MDHEN; CDR2 reads SYDVKM. The CDR3 region has the DNA TGTGCCAGCAGTTTGGGCGGGACAGGGGCAAAACTGTTTTTT. Amino acids: CASSLGGTGAKLFF.

The chain has TRBV5-1 and TRBJ1-5, with TRBD1 as a possible D gene (5 bases). CDR3 size: 15 residues. The germline gives CDR1 SGHRS, CDR2 YFSETQ. V shed 4 bases and J shed 6 bases, with 17 bases lying between them. The CDR3 sequence: CASSPGGVSSQPQHF. As DNA, the CDR3 is TGCGCCAGCAGCCCGGGGGGGGTATCAAGTCAGCCCCAGCATTTT.

The CDR3, as DNA: TGTGCCAGTAGTATGGGGGACAGGGCAATCTATGGCTACACCTTC. Amino acid sequence: CASSMGDRAIYGYTF. V and J are TRBV19 and TRBJ1-2; 9 positions agree with TRBD1. The V gene end was trimmed by 3 bases and the J gene end by 4 bases; junction bases not matched to a gene: 6. The CDR3 runs 15 residues. CDR1 and CDR2 from the germline V gene are LNHDA and SQIVND (reference sequence).

There are a few counts of this clone. The chain is built from TRBV4-1 and TRBJ2-1, with D possibly TRBD2 on 6 matching bases. The CDR3 covers 19 residues. V was cut by 2 bases and J by 7 bases, with 27 bases left in between. CDR1 is MGHRA and CDR2 is YSYEKL in the germline V gene. The CDR3, as DNA: TGCGCCAGCAGCCAACTCCCGGGACTCTCAAGTCTGGCCTTTAATGAGCAGTTCTTC. Encoded protein: CASSQLPGLSSLAFNEQFF.

This chain joins TRBV6-1 and TRBJ2-7, with TRBD1 matching 8 bases. CDR1 and CDR2 from the germline V gene are MNHNS and SASEGT. Trimming took 2 bases from V and 3 from J; bases not matched to a gene: 9. This CDR3 is 16 amino acids long. The CDR3 is CASSERTGPPYYEQYF. The DNA of the CDR3 is TGTGCCAGCAGTGAACGGACAGGGCCCCCTTACTACGAGCAGTACTTC.

A note on this clone: Different DNA sequences within this sample yield the same CDR3. This chain uses TRBV5-1 with TRBJ1-5, with D possibly TRBD1 on 5 matching bases. V was clipped by 0 bases and J by 4 bases, with 5 bases between them. CDR1 is SGHRS, CDR2 YFSETQ, per germline. The CDR3 runs to 13 residues. The CDR3 coding sequence is TGCGCCAGCAGCTTGGGACAGAATCAGCCCCAGCATTTT. Protein product: CASSLGQNQPQHF.

The rearrangement links TRBV7-2 to TRBJ2-1, with a tentative D call TRBD2 (5 bases). Trimming stripped 5 bases from V and 6 bases from J, with 11 bases between. The CDR3 totals 13 residues. The germline V gene has CDR1 SGHTA and CDR2 FQGNSA. Here the CDR3 reads CASSLTRINEQFF. The CDR3 nucleotides read TGTGCCAGCAGCCTAACTAGAATCAATGAGCAGTTCTTC.

CDR3 coding DNA: TGCGCCAGCAGCCTAACGGCGGGTAGCTCCTACAATGAGCAGTTCTTC. Translating it yields CASSLTAGSSYNEQFF. The chain joins TRBV5-1 to TRBJ2-1; possible D gene TRBD2, 5 bases. The CDR3 has 16 residues. V was trimmed by 4 bases and J by 0 bases, leaving 14 bases between them. Germline lookup yields CDR1 SGHRS and CDR2 YFSETQ.